Shown below are 26 T cell receptor beta chains from a single sample sequenced in a study of cytomegalovirus exposure and HLA in healthy donors. Vbeta (60) and Jbeta (13) primers were used in the PCR. The assay was immunoSEQ multiplex PCR, and TCRdb's table has in-frame clones only and misses some. The sample contains 100,000 to 150,000 clones, 77% of which appear only once. The sequencing sample was made of PBMCs. The source of these receptors is a woman between 40 and 55 years old in good health and CMV-seropositive.

The V call is TRBV7-8, the J call TRBJ1-5; 8 nucleotides align to TRBD1. The ends lost 2 bases at V and 4 bases at J; junction bases unmatched: 4. Germline CDR1 is SGHVS and CDR2 is FQNEAQ. This CDR3 is 15 amino acids long. The CDR3 loop is CASSLRRTGNQPQHF. Here the CDR3 DNA reads TGTGCCAGCAGCTTACGGCGGACAGGGAATCAGCCCCAGCATTTT.

This chain links TRBV7-8 with TRBJ2-2; D is perhaps TRBD2 (6 bases). Trimming removed 0 bases at V and 0 bases at J, with 20 bases between. Germline-derived CDR1 and CDR2 are SGHVS and FQNEAQ. CDR3 length equals 20 residues. The CDR3 loop is CASSLALLSSARTNTGELFF. The DNA for the CDR3 is TGTGCCAGCAGCTTAGCCTTACTTTCTAGCGCTCGCACGAACACCGGGGAGCTGTTTTTT.

CDR3 loop: CASSLGRRGPYEQYF. The CDR3, as DNA: TGTGCCAGCAGCTTAGGTCGGAGGGGGCCCTACGAGCAGTACTTC. The V and J genes are TRBV11-2 and TRBJ2-7; D is perhaps TRBD1 (7 bases). Per germline, CDR1 SGHAT and CDR2 FQNNGV. This CDR3 comprises 15 residues. Trimming left V 1 base short and J 2 bases short, with 12 bases between.

The V gene is TRBV9, the J gene TRBJ2-3; 8 nucleotides align to TRBD2. Germline assignment: CDR1 SGDLS and CDR2 YYNGEE. This CDR3 has 15 amino acids. V shed 4 bases and J 0 bases; nucleotides not matched to a gene: 4. The CDR3 reads CASSLSGVSTDTQYF. DNA of the CDR3: TGTGCCAGCAGCCTTAGCGGGGTTAGCACAGATACGCAGTATTTT.

This clone was seen more than once but under ten times. V is TRBV15 and J is TRBJ2-4; tentatively, D is TRBD2 (5 bases). The germline V and J ends were trimmed by 6 bases and 3 bases, with 9 bases remaining between them. This CDR3 spans 13 amino acids. From germline, CDR1 is LNHNV and CDR2 YYDKDF (reference sequence). The CDR3 nucleotides are TGTGCCACCAGGGAGGCGGGCAAAAACATTCAGTACTTC. This encodes CATREAGKNIQYF.

This clone has only one observation. The rearrangement uses TRBV4-1 and TRBJ1-6; D call uncertain. Germline lookup yields CDR1 MGHRA and CDR2 YSYEKL. This CDR3 has 15 amino acids. Deletions cut 0 bases from V and 9 bases from J, with 12 bases between. CDR3 sequence: CASSQDLNSRSPLHF. CDR3 DNA: TGCGCCAGCAGCCAAGATCTGAACAGCCGTTCACCCCTCCACTTT.

This clone came up a few times. The genes are TRBV28 and TRBJ1-4; 9 positions agree with TRBD1. Looked up from germline, CDR1 is MDHEN and CDR2 is SYDVKM. With 1 base clipped from V and 6 bases from J, the junction kept 6 bases outside the gene matches. CDR3 size: 16 residues. The CDR3 nucleotides read TGTGCCAGCAGTTTATCGGGACAGGGTGGCTATGAAAAACTGTTTTTT. It specifies CASSLSGQGGYEKLFF.

The CDR3 coding sequence is TGTGCCTGGAGTATGACAGGGGGCAATCAGCCCCAGCATTTT. The encoded protein is CAWSMTGGNQPQHF. The rearrangement links TRBV30 to TRBJ1-5; 8 nucleotides align to TRBD1. Trimming at V came to 2 bases and at J to 2 bases, leaving 2 bases not matched to a gene. The CDR3 length is 14 residues. Germline V CDR1 and CDR2: GTSNPN, SVGIG (reference sequence). Combining the CDR3 with reference TRBV30 and TRBJ1-5 gives the whole variable domain SQTIHQWPATLVQPVGSPLSLECTVEGTSNPNLYWYRQAAGRGLQLLFYSVGIGQISSEVPQNLSASRPQDRQFILSSKKLLLSDSGFYLCAWSMTGGNQPQHFGDGTRLSIL.

The genes are TRBV30 and TRBJ1-2; 7 nucleotides align to TRBD1. Trimming at V came to 3 bases and at J to 6 bases, leaving 10 bases not matched to a gene. Germline CDR1 and CDR2: GTSNPN and SVGIG (reference sequence). The CDR3 is made up of 14 amino acids. Written as DNA, the CDR3 is TGTGCCTGGAGCCTTGGACAGGAAATTGATGGCTACACCTTC. Translation gives CAWSLGQEIDGYTF.

The chain uses TRBV7-9 and TRBJ2-7; 7 bases are shared with TRBD1. In germline, CDR1 is SEHNR, CDR2 FQNEAQ (reference sequence). V shed 4 bases and J 0 bases; nucleotides not matched to a gene: 3. The length of the CDR3 is 14 residues. As DNA, the CDR3 is TGTGCCAGCAGCTACCGGGACAGCTCCTACGAGCAGTACTTC. The encoded protein is CASSYRDSSYEQYF. Filled out from reference TRBV7-9 and TRBJ2-7, the complete variable domain reads DTGVSQNPRHKITKRGQNVTFRCDPISEHNRLYWYRQTLGQGPEFLTYFQNEAQLEKSRLLSDRFSAERPKGSFSTLEIQRTEQGDSAMYLCASSYRDSSYEQYFGPGTRLTVT.

V gene TRBV6-5 combines with J gene TRBJ2-5; 12 nucleotides align to TRBD2. The J call may be wrong; the DNA end is better matched by TRBJ2-7. The CDR3 length is 15 residues. Germline CDR1 MNHEY, CDR2 SVGAGI. The CDR3 DNA reads as TGTGCCAGCAGTCCAGGGACTAGCGGGCCCTACGAGCAGTACTTC. Its translation is CASSPGTSGPYEQYF.

This clone was counted between two and nine times. The chain carries TRBV18 and TRBJ1-4, with D perhaps TRBD1 (5 bases). Germline loops: CDR1 KGHSH, CDR2 LQKENI. The germline V and J ends were trimmed by 3 bases and 8 bases, with 10 bases remaining between them. The CDR3 loop spans 13 amino acids. As DNA, the CDR3 is TGTGCCAGCTCACCCAGGGAGGCGGAAAAACTGTTTTTT. As protein: CASSPREAEKLFF.

This clone was seen a few times. The V call is TRBV11-2, the J call TRBJ2-7, with 10 nucleotides matching TRBD1. The CDR3 length is 15 residues. Trimming took 7 bases from V and 0 from J; bases not matched to a gene: 6. Looked up from germline, CDR1 is SGHAT and CDR2 is FQNNGV. The CDR3 loop reads CASTRDRGFSYEQYF. The DNA of the CDR3 is TGTGCCAGCACCCGGGACAGGGGTTTCTCCTACGAGCAGTACTTC.

The V call is TRBV10-3, the J call TRBJ2-6; D is possibly TRBD2 (5 bases). From germline, CDR1 is ENHRY and CDR2 SYGVKD. CDR3 size: 16 residues. V was trimmed by 3 bases and J by 2 bases, leaving 11 bases between them. CDR3 sequence: CAISDPLAPGANVLTF. The DNA for the CDR3 is TGTGCCATCAGTGACCCGCTAGCTCCTGGGGCCAACGTCCTGACTTTC.

The chain is built from TRBV6-1 and TRBJ1-1, with a tentative D call TRBD1 (6 bases). Germline CDR1 MNHNS, CDR2 SASEGT. The length of the CDR3 is 17 residues. Trimming stripped 2 bases from V and 3 bases from J, with 19 bases between. CDR3 nucleotide sequence: TGTGCCAGCAGTGAAAAAGGGGGGGTGGGAGCGGACACTGAAGCTTTCTTT. Translation gives CASSEKGGVGADTEAFF.

This clone has only one observation. V usage is TRBV6-1 and J usage is TRBJ1-5; 8 bases match TRBD1. The germline CDR1 and CDR2 sequences are MNHNS and SASEGT. Trimming at V came to 5 bases and at J to 2 bases, leaving 2 bases not matched to a gene. The CDR3 is made up of 14 amino acids. CDR3 protein: CASSTTGGNQPQHF. Written as DNA, the CDR3 is TGTGCCAGCAGTACGACAGGGGGCAATCAGCCCCAGCATTTT.

V usage is TRBV28 and J usage is TRBJ2-7; D might be TRBD2 (7 bases). The CDR3 covers 12 residues. The V end lost 11 bases, the J end lost 7 bases, and 18 bases lay between the germline ends. CDR1 and CDR2 (germline): MDHEN, SYDVKM. This chain's CDR3 is CAGRGAAGEQYF. The CDR3 region has the DNA TGTGCCGGGAGGGGGGCAGCAGGGGAGCAGTACTTC.

The chain links TRBV19 to TRBJ1-5; D gene ambiguous. The V end was cut by 8 bases, the J end by 6 bases, with 8 bases between. CDR1 and CDR2 (germline): LNHDA, SQIVND (reference sequence). The CDR3 length is 11 residues. The CDR3 spells CASGERQPQHF. Here the CDR3 DNA reads TGTGCCAGTGGTGAGCGTCAGCCCCAGCATTTT.

This clone was seen a handful of times. The V gene is TRBV6-5, the J gene TRBJ2-7, with TRBD2 matching 7 bases. V was pared by 4 bases and J by 7 bases, with 16 bases of the junction left unmatched. This CDR3 comprises 16 residues. Germline V lookup: CDR1 MNHEY, CDR2 SVGAGI. In DNA form, the CDR3 reads TGTGCCAGCAGTTCCTATGAGGGGCGGGGGATTCAGGAGCAGTACTTC. Residues: CASSSYEGRGIQEQYF.

A few counts support this clone. V gene TRBV25-1 combines with J gene TRBJ2-1; TRBD2 might be the D (6 bases). From germline, CDR1 is MGHDK and CDR2 SYGVNS. The CDR3 is made up of 14 amino acids. Trimming left V 4 bases short and J 6 bases short, with 13 bases between. CDR3 DNA sequence: TGTGCCAGCAGTGCCCGGGGTAGCGGCAATGAGCAGTTCTTC. Protein sequence: CASSARGSGNEQFF.

This chain connects TRBV10-1 to TRBJ2-7; no clear D. Germline V gene sequence: CDR1 WNHNN, CDR2 SYGVQD (reference sequence). The CDR3 sequence is 11 residues long. Trimming left V 7 bases short and J 6 bases short, with 10 bases between. CDR3 in DNA: TGCGCCAGCAAAGCCTTCTGCGAGCAGTACTTC. Translating it yields CASKAFCEQYF.

Regarding this clone: Its ends do not fully match the called genes, so a read error is possible. CDR3 nucleotides: TGTGTCAGCAGCGACCTTGCCGGGGGAGAGACCCAGTACTTC. Protein product: CVSSDLAGGETQYF. The chain joins TRBV9 to TRBJ2-5; possible D gene TRBD2, 6 bases. The germline gives CDR1 SGDLS, CDR2 YYNGEE. The CDR3 spans 14 residues.

CDR3 sequence: CASSPGLLAGGITDTQYF. The CDR3 DNA reads TGCGCCAGCAGCCCCGGACTACTAGCGGGAGGGATCACAGATACGCAGTATTTT. The chain employs TRBV5-1 and TRBJ2-3, with 13 bases identical to TRBD2. This CDR3 has 18 amino acids. Germline lookup yields CDR1 SGHRS and CDR2 YFSETQ. The ends lost 4 bases at V and 2 bases at J; junction bases unmatched: 10.

This chain connects TRBV19 to TRBJ1-5, with D uncertain. The CDR3 is 16 amino acids. V was pared by 1 base and J by 4 bases, with 14 bases between. Germline V gene lookup returns CDR1 LNHDA and CDR2 SQIVND (reference sequence). CDR3 loop: CASSIGNPGINQPQHF. The CDR3 bases are TGTGCCAGTAGTATAGGAAATCCGGGAATTAATCAGCCCCAGCATTTT.

The V gene is TRBV2, the J gene TRBJ2-5, with D perhaps TRBD2 (5 bases). V was trimmed by 0 bases and J by 3 bases, leaving 11 bases between them. The CDR3 runs to 15 residues. CDR1 and CDR2 (germline): SNHLY, FYNNEI. CDR3 sequence: CASSEAGIAKETQYF. DNA for the CDR3: TGTGCCAGCAGTGAAGCGGGAATAGCGAAAGAGACCCAGTACTTC.

The V call is TRBV7-6, the J call TRBJ2-7; 9 bases match TRBD2. Trimming removed 1 base from V and 4 bases from J; junction bases left unmatched: 2. The germline gives CDR1 SGHVS, CDR2 FNYEAQ. The CDR3 extends over 14 amino acids. CDR3 region: CASSLEGLAYEQYF. The DNA of the CDR3 is TGTGCCAGCAGCTTAGAGGGACTAGCATACGAGCAGTACTTC.